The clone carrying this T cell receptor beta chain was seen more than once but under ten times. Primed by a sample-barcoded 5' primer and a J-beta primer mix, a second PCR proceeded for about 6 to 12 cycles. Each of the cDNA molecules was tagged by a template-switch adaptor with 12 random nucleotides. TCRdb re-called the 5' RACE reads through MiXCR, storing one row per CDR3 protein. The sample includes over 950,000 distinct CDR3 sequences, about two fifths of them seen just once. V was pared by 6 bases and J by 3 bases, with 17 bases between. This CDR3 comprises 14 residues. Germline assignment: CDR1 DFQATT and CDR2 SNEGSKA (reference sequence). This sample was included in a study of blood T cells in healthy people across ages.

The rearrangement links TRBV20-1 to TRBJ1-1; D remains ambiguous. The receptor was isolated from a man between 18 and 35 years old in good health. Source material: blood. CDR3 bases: TGCAGTGCCCGGGCGGGTCTCTGGGACACTGAAGCTTTCTTT. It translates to CSARAGLWDTEAFF.